Sequencing of this T cell receptor (beta chain) was carried out in a study of blood T cell repertoires in COVID-19. Each recovered donor of Cohort 3 presented with two negative PCRs, clearance, or symptom resolution. Sequencing used immunoSEQ multiplex PCR; TCRdb keeps in-frame clones, though not all of them. The repertoire holds 200,000 to 250,000 clones, with 70% to 90% as singletons. V shed 1 base and J 5 bases; nucleotides not matched to a gene: 1. CDR1 KGHSH and CDR2 LQKENI come from the germline V gene. The CDR3 runs 14 residues. V is TRBV18 and J is TRBJ2-3, with 9 positions matching TRBD1. The sequence was obtained from a man in his forties or fifties who had recovered from COVID-19. The sample was PBMCs or T cells enriched from blood (not recorded which). CDR3 nucleotide sequence: TGTGCCAGCTCACCACGGACAGGGGAAGATACGCAGTATTTT. Its translation: CASSPRTGEDTQYF. The variable domain in full, with the rest retrieved from reference TRBV18 and TRBJ2-3, is NAGVMQNPRHLVRRRGQEARLRCSPMKGHSHVYWYRQLPEEGLKFMVYLQKENIIDESGMPKERFSAEFPKEGPSILRIQQVVRGDSAAYFCASSPRTGEDTQYFGPGTRLTVL.